One and the same sample provided the 9 T cell receptor beta chains below, sequenced in a study of graft-versus-host responses after intestinal transplantation. Sequencing used immunoSEQ multiplex PCR; TCRdb keeps in-frame clones, though not all of them. The sample has about 38,000 clones, less than 90% seen once; the top ten hold 3.5%. The sequencing here drew on PBMCs, taken roughly 1,000 days after transplant. The origin of the receptors is a human patient who received an intestinal transplant, so some T cells may come from the graft donor.

The chain uses TRBV29-1 and TRBJ2-3, with D maybe TRBD2 (6 bases). The germline V gene has CDR1 SQVTM and CDR2 ANQGSEA. The CDR3 has 16 residues. Trimming left V 0 bases short and J 4 bases short, with 17 bases between. In DNA, the CDR3 is TGCAGCGTTGAAGATCTGATCGAGCGGAGGGCAGATACGCAGTATTTT. It translates to CSVEDLIERRADTQYF.

The chain couples TRBV7-9 to TRBJ1-2; perhaps TRBD1 as D (5 bases). The length of the CDR3 is 18 residues. V was cut by 11 bases and J by 1 base, with 29 bases left in between. Germline V gene data show CDR1 as SEHNR and CDR2 as FQNEAQ (reference sequence). CDR3 amino acids: CALSLGGGNQTFNYGYTF. The CDR3 DNA reads as TGTGCCCTCTCCTTGGGGGGGGGAAATCAGACTTTTAACTATGGCTACACCTTC.

The chain joins TRBV6-1 to TRBJ1-2; TRBD1 might be the D (5 bases). This CDR3 spans 16 amino acids. Trimming removed 2 bases from V and 4 bases from J, with 17 bases in between. Germline V gives CDR1 MNHNS, CDR2 SASEGT. The CDR3 coding sequence is TGTGCCAGCAGTGAAAGTTTGAGGAGGGGAGGCTATGGCTACACCTTC. It translates to CASSESLRRGGYGYTF.

The gene calls are TRBV2 and TRBJ2-5, with no clear D. Germline V gene lookup returns CDR1 SNHLY and CDR2 FYNNEI. The V end lost 0 bases, the J end lost 1 base, and 6 bases lay between the germline ends. The CDR3 runs to 14 residues. Here the CDR3 reads CASSEAVSQETQYF. The CDR3 nucleotides read TGTGCCAGCAGTGAAGCGGTTAGCCAAGAGACCCAGTACTTC.

This sequence joins TRBV2 and TRBJ1-6; D uncertain. This CDR3 has 12 residues. Germline V gene data show CDR1 as SNHLY and CDR2 as FYNNEI. V was pared by 5 bases and J by 7 bases, with 6 bases between. The CDR3 spells CASSFQNSPLHF. The CDR3 region has the DNA TGTGCCAGCAGTTTCCAAAATTCACCCCTCCACTTT.

The chain couples TRBV27 to TRBJ2-2; tentatively, D is TRBD1 (5 bases). Between the trimmed V and J ends, which lost 8 bases and 3 bases, there was a span of 13 bases. The CDR3 totals 14 residues. CDR1 and CDR2 from the germline V gene are MNHEY and SMNVEV (reference sequence). The CDR3 sequence: CASRHQGHTGELFF. CDR3 nucleotides: TGTGCCAGCCGACACCAGGGTCACACCGGGGAGCTGTTTTTT.

This chain connects TRBV29-1 to TRBJ1-2; D not certain. CDR3 size: 12 residues. V lost 4 bases, J lost 8 bases, and 14 bases lay in between. Germline assignment: CDR1 SQVTM and CDR2 ANQGSEA. The CDR3 sequence is CSVVHGKWGYTF. The DNA of the CDR3 is TGCAGCGTTGTTCACGGAAAGTGGGGCTACACCTTC.

This chain links TRBV4-2 with TRBJ1-4; no clear D gene. The germline gives CDR1 LGHNA, CDR2 YNFKEQ. The length of the CDR3 is 14 residues. V dropped 1 base and J dropped 5 bases, with 8 bases sitting between them. Written as DNA, the CDR3 is TGTGCCAGCAGCCAAGGGTCGGGAAATGAAAAACTGTTTTTT. It specifies CASSQGSGNEKLFF.

Only a few counts were recorded for this clone. The chain employs TRBV7-9 and TRBJ1-6; a weak D match, TRBD1 (6 bases). The germline V gene has CDR1 SEHNR and CDR2 FQNEAQ (reference sequence). V was shortened by 0 bases and J by 10 bases, with 10 bases between the two germline ends. The CDR3 extends over 14 amino acids. CDR3 region: CASSLALQGSPLHF. The CDR3 DNA reads as TGTGCCAGCAGCTTAGCCTTACAGGGATCACCCCTCCACTTT.